This T cell receptor (beta chain) originates from a study of blood T cell repertoires in COVID-19. Overall study context: PBMCs, B-cell-depleted T cells, or T cells were the source of the cDNA or gDNA that made up the material.

Sequenced by immunoSEQ multiplex PCR; TCRdb stores in-frame clones only, minus some. This table has 200,000 to 250,000 clones, nearly 90% appearing once. Germline-derived CDR1 and CDR2 are DFQATT and SNEGSKA (reference sequence). This CDR3 has 14 amino acids. Trimming shortened V by 3 bases and J by 6 bases, and 15 bases separated the two germline ends. The chain couples TRBV20-1 to TRBJ1-5; TRBD1 might be the D (6 bases). This receptor was identified in a man younger than 40 who had recovered from COVID-19. The specimen was PBMCs or T cells enriched from blood (not recorded which). This CDR3 reads CSASVGGLAQPQHF. DNA of the CDR3: TGCAGTGCTAGTGTGGGGGGGCTCGCTCAGCCCCAGCATTTT.